These T cell receptor beta chains were read from a single sample in a study of T cell responses to AZD1222 COVID-19 vaccine. Some clones are missing from TCRdb's copy, which holds only in-frame ones; the method was immunoSEQ multiplex PCR. The sample includes around 120,000 clones, about 92% seen only once; the top ten take 2.9%. This sample comprised peripheral blood, obtained on day 0 of AZD1222 vaccination. These receptors came from an adult in good health. The CDR3 runs from the conserved cysteine through the conserved F or W. The D gene is left open where the match is weak. Clone size is shown for a subset of rows, as once, few, many or a class of expanded clone.

CDR3 DNA,CDR3 protein,D gene,J gene,V gene,clone size
TGTGCCAGTAGTACCCGACTAGCGGGAGGGCTCCCTTACAATGAGCAGTTCTTC,CASSTRLAGGLPYNEQFF,TRBD2,TRBJ2-1,TRBV19,.
TGTGCCAGCACTCAAAGTCGGCAGGGTGAGCAGTTCTTC,CASTQSRQGEQFF,.,TRBJ2-1,TRBV16,.
TGTGCCAGCAGTCCCCTCCCGGGACAGCCACTGGCTACTGAAGCTTTCTTT,CASSPLPGQPLATEAFF,TRBD1,TRBJ1-1,TRBV6-2/TRBV6-3,.
TGTGCCAGCCACAAACATGGAGCCGGGGAGCTGTTTTTT,CASHKHGAGELFF,.,TRBJ2-2,TRBV6-5,.
TGCGCCAGCAGTAAACAAGCCGGGACTAGCGGTACAGATACGCAGTATTTT,CASSKQAGTSGTDTQYF,TRBD2,TRBJ2-3,TRBV5-1,.
TGTGCCAGCAGCACACGCGATAGCGGACAAGAGACCCAGTACTTC,CASSTRDSGQETQYF,.,TRBJ2-5,TRBV11-1,.
TGTGCCAGTAGTATCGTCCCAGGCAATAATTCACCCCTCCACTTT,CASSIVPGNNSPLHF,.,TRBJ1-6,TRBV19,.
TGTGCCAGCAGTGAAGGGGCAGCCCTTGGAGAGACCCAGTACTTC,CASSEGAALGETQYF,.,TRBJ2-5,TRBV2,.
TGTGCCAGCAGTTATAGCGGGGCCCCGTATACGCAGTATTTT,CASSYSGAPYTQYF,TRBD2,TRBJ2-3,TRBV28,.
TGTGCCAGCAGCGAACTCACGCCTAGGGTGTTACTAAATTCACCCCTCCACTTT,CASSELTPRVLLNSPLHF,.,TRBJ1-6,TRBV21-1,.
TGTGCCAGCAGTGACGTTGGCAGGGTCAATGGCTACACCTTC,CASSDVGRVNGYTF,.,TRBJ1-2,TRBV6-1,.
TGCGCCAGCAGCCGAGGGGGGACAGGGGACAATGAGCAGTTCTTC,CASSRGGTGDNEQFF,TRBD1,TRBJ2-1,TRBV5-1,.
TGTGCCAGCAGCTTGTCAGGGGTTCATTATGGCTACACCTTC,CASSLSGVHYGYTF,.,TRBJ1-2,TRBV7-8,.
TGTGCCAGCAGCTTAAGGAGAGATAATGAAAAACTGTTTTTT,CASSLRRDNEKLFF,.,TRBJ1-4,TRBV7-8,.
TGTGCCAGCAGCCCAAAGACTAGCGCTGCCTACGAGCAGTACTTC,CASSPKTSAAYEQYF,TRBD2,TRBJ2-7,TRBV9,.
TGTGCCACCAGCAGAGAGACTAGCGGGGGTTACAATGAGCAGTTCTTC,CATSRETSGGYNEQFF,TRBD2,TRBJ2-1,TRBV15,.
TGTGCCAGCACCAGCACCTCCTACGAGCAGTACTTC,CASTSTSYEQYF,.,TRBJ2-7,TRBV27,.
TGTGCCAGCAGCTATGCTAAGCGGGAGCAGTTCTTC,CASSYAKREQFF,.,TRBJ2-1,TRBV7-2,once
TGTGCCAGCAGCTTAGGGACTAGCGGTTTTAATGAGCAGTTCTTC,CASSLGTSGFNEQFF,TRBD2,TRBJ2-1,TRBV11-2,.
TGCGCCAGCAGCACACAGGGGTCCGGGGAGCTGTTTTTT,CASSTQGSGELFF,TRBD1,TRBJ2-2,TRBV5-1,.
TGCAGCGTTGAGGGACTCTCCAACGAGCAGTACTTC,CSVEGLSNEQYF,.,TRBJ2-7,TRBV29-1,.
TGTGCCTGGATGGGGACAAAAGGAAACACCATATATTTT,CAWMGTKGNTIYF,.,TRBJ1-3,TRBV30,.
TGCAGCGCACCCGGGACTAGCCTCACAGATACGCAGTATTTT,CSAPGTSLTDTQYF,TRBD2,TRBJ2-3,TRBV29-1,.
TGTGCCAGCAGCTTTCGTGCAGGGTTAATGAACACTGAAGCTTTCTTT,CASSFRAGLMNTEAFF,.,TRBJ1-1,TRBV5-8,.
TGTGCCAGCAAGACAACTAATGAAAAACTGTTTTTT,CASKTTNEKLFF,.,TRBJ1-4,TRBV28,.
TGTGCCAGCAGCTTAAGGACGAAGTCGCGCTATGGCTACACCTTC,CASSLRTKSRYGYTF,.,TRBJ1-2,TRBV11-2,.
TGCAGTGCTAGTTCGGACACCGGGGAGCTGTTTTTT,CSASSDTGELFF,.,TRBJ2-2,TRBV20-1,.
TGTGCCAGTACCCCGCCGGGGGTTTCCTCTGGAAACACCATATATTTT,CASTPPGVSSGNTIYF,.,TRBJ1-3,TRBV19,.
TGTGCCACCAGCAGAGGGGTTTCCCGGGACAACCACTACGAGCAGTACTTC,CATSRGVSRDNHYEQYF,.,TRBJ2-7,TRBV15,.
TGTGCCAGCAGCACCCCGGGGAGCGTAGTAGGGACCCAGTACTTC,CASSTPGSVVGTQYF,.,TRBJ2-5,TRBV11-2,.
TGTGCCAGCAGTTTAGATCCCCTCGGTGGCTACACCTTC,CASSLDPLGGYTF,.,TRBJ1-2,TRBV12-3/TRBV12-4,once
TGTGCCAGCAGCCCATATAATTCACCCCTCCACTTT,CASSPYNSPLHF,.,TRBJ1-6,TRBV7-9,.
TGTGCCAGCAGCCAACGGATGACAGGGGGCCTTGATGGCTACACCTTC,CASSQRMTGGLDGYTF,TRBD1,TRBJ1-2,TRBV3-1/TRBV3-2,.
TGTGCCAGCAGCTTTGATTGGACTAGCGGGAGAGGGGGGATCAATGAGCAGTTCTTC,CASSFDWTSGRGGINEQFF,TRBD2,TRBJ2-1,TRBV5-6,once
TGTGCCAGCAGGAAGACAGGGACTTCACCCCTCCACTTT,CASRKTGTSPLHF,TRBD1,TRBJ1-6,TRBV25-1,.
TGTGCCAGCAGCCCCGGACGGCGGGCGACCCAGTACTTC,CASSPGRRATQYF,.,TRBJ2-5,TRBV7-8,.
TGTGCCAGCAGCTTGGCTGGGGATGGGCCCCAGCATTTT,CASSLAGDGPQHF,.,TRBJ1-5,TRBV5-6,few